This T cell receptor beta chain derives from a study of monozygotic twins with inflammatory bowel disease (dated by TCRdb to about 2019). About the investigation overall: The complete study included around 30 monozygotic twin pairs: 19 IBD-discordant Danish pairs and nine German pairs, of which four were IBD-concordant and five were IBD-discordant. Disease-associated traits were sought mainly through comparisons between IBD patients and their genetically identical healthy co-twins within discordant pairs. Each individual had, on average, about 151 000 unique TCRalpha sequences and 181 000 unique TCRbeta sequences available for analysis.

From each donor, an approximately 2.5 ml peripheral blood sample was collected into PAXgene tubes and kept at -80 degrees C. Total RNA was isolated from whole blood with the PAXgene blood miRNA kit on an automated QIAcube, without T cell sorting. Peripheral blood from monozygotic twin pairs, either concordant or discordant for inflammatory bowel disease, underwent deep TCRalpha and TCRbeta repertoire profiling that used unique molecular barcoding. Smoking habits were recorded for all twin pairs, and each individual was classified as a current, former or never smoker. Beyond this particular receptor, the publication reports: Fewer clonotypes were shared with other individuals by IBD patients than by healthy twins, most markedly in patients showing signs of disease activity. No single strong signal or clonotype linked to IBD turned up in the results, so the idea that one exists was not supported. Different T cell subtypes could not be distinguished in the analysis. A decrease in TCRbeta repertoire diversity, as measured by inverse Simpson index, was observed in IBD patients compared with their healthy co-twins. Differing immunosuppressive treatments among patients may have added background noise and inter-individual variability to the repertoires. Concordant and discordant twins showed no difference in repertoire similarity, possibly because of limited statistical power.

The method behind the library was 5' RACE. For each TCR library, around 3,800 ng of total RNA was used. cDNA was synthesized with SMARTScribe reverse transcriptase in eight separate reactions per sample. During cDNA synthesis, template switching introduced unique molecular identifiers that contained a 6-nucleotide sample barcode. TCRalpha and TCRbeta cDNA was amplified by two nested PCRs of roughly 16 and 10 cycles, with bead purification after each PCR. Before amplification, the cDNA was treated with uracil DNA-glycosylase and purified using the QIAquick PCR purification kit. The second PCR was the step at which Illumina TruSeq-compatible adapters and sample-specific barcodes were added. TapeStation and Qubit were used to check library quality and concentration, and about 5.2 ng of each library went into the pool. Pooled libraries were sequenced on an Illumina HiSeq2500 single-index Rapid Run with 2 x 100 bp reads and custom sequencing primers. The original methods were these. PCR and sequencing errors were corrected by UMI-based consensus assembly using MiGEC version 1.2.6. MiXCR version 2.1.1 was used for V(D)J alignment, clonotype assembly and CDR3 extraction. Gene usage, clonotype sharing and MAIT/NKT TCR abundance were normalised by analysing the top 1000, 10 000 and 20 000 clonotypes per sample. Diversity was computed as the inverse Simpson index with the vegan R package after downsampling to 27 000 UMIs. Paired Mann-Whitney U tests on discordant twin pairs were used, with Benjamini-Hochberg multiple-testing correction. TCRdb reprocessed the reads, reporting each CDR3 protein sequence once and no DNA. The V and J calls shown here were made by TCRdb, not taken from the authors' results. The sample's clone listing holds a few hundred thousand distinct CDR3 sequences. Just over 2.5% of the sample lies in the top ten.

About this clonotype itself: Which antigen it targets is not known.

The CDR3, from cysteine to phenylalanine, totals 12 residues. No DNA is given. From the germline V gene, CDR1 is SGHRS and CDR2 is YFSETQ. What was sequenced was blood. This TCR derives from a human donor with ulcerative colitis or Crohn's disease, or a healthy co-twin of an affected twin (not recorded which). The chain is made from TRBV5-1 and TRBJ2-2; checking the TCRdb D call of TRBD1 is not possible without DNA. The CDR3 region has the sequence CASTGDTGELFF.